Listed below are T cell receptor beta chains from one sample, sequenced in a study of blood T cell repertoires in COVID-19. Clones were read by immunoSEQ multiplex PCR, and TCRdb kept only the in-frame ones, dropping some. The table records some 170,000 clones, more than 80% of them present only once. The sample taken for sequencing was peripheral blood. Receptors were obtained from a woman aged 55 to 70 with acute or convalescent COVID-19. The CDR3 runs from the conserved cysteine through the conserved F or W. The D gene is left open where the match is weak. Not all rows give a size; the values are once, few, many and, for expanded clones, a class.

CATSDPRLAGGQEQYF	TRBD2	-	TRBV24-1	TRBJ2-7
CASSVGALAYNEQFF	-	few	TRBV9	TRBJ2-1
CASSQERGFHNEQFF	-	-	TRBV4-1	TRBJ2-1
CASRRSGGPGYTGELFF	TRBD1	once	TRBV11-2	TRBJ2-2
CASSVFGTGRYGYTF	TRBD1	-	TRBV10-1	TRBJ1-2
CASSPPVRANTEAFF	-	-	TRBV18	TRBJ1-1
CASSSSLIRDRVYQPQHF	TRBD1	-	TRBV6-2/TRBV6-3	TRBJ1-5
CASSSGTITDTQYF	TRBD2	once	TRBV5-4	TRBJ2-3
CASSPTGTATYGYTF	TRBD1	few	TRBV27	TRBJ1-2
CASSHDRDGYTF	TRBD1	-	TRBV3-1/TRBV3-2	TRBJ1-2
CASSGTGVGNQPQHF	-	-	TRBV2	TRBJ1-5
CASSAQGSGNTIYF	-	-	TRBV19	TRBJ1-3
CASSLTGADTDTQYF	TRBD1	-	TRBV7-9	TRBJ2-3
CASSLFLGLTYEQYF	-	-	TRBV27	TRBJ2-7
CASSQLAGGYEQFF	TRBD2	-	TRBV7-8	TRBJ2-1
CRGGATEAFF	-	-	TRBV20-1	TRBJ1-1
CASSAPERSGELFF	-	-	TRBV2	TRBJ2-2
CASSRGPEAFF	TRBD1	-	TRBV6-6	TRBJ1-1
CASSRLAGDGNEQFF	TRBD2	-	TRBV6-6	TRBJ2-1
CASSFSPPRRTSYNEQFF	-	-	TRBV28	TRBJ2-1
CASSLAPRTGPDTQYF	TRBD1	-	TRBV5-1	TRBJ2-3
CASSSNPGLGYYEQYF	-	-	TRBV5-8	TRBJ2-7
CASSEQQGYGYTF	-	-	TRBV25-1	TRBJ1-2
CASSLGTGNGYTF	TRBD1	once	TRBV5-1	TRBJ1-2
CASSYGTGTQAFF	TRBD1	once	TRBV6-5	TRBJ1-1
CASNYRVVAFF	-	-	TRBV25-1	TRBJ1-1
CASNNKKWSPPSSYNEQFF	-	-	TRBV5-8	TRBJ2-1
CASSTGLNTEAFF	-	-	TRBV9	TRBJ1-1
CASSLASTLNTEAFF	-	-	TRBV5-6	TRBJ1-1
CASSMLRNQPQHF	-	few	TRBV19	TRBJ1-5
CASSFTAGNEQFF	TRBD2	-	TRBV7-7	TRBJ2-1
CASSPRDLDGYTF	-	-	TRBV18	TRBJ1-2
CASSQVAGNTGELFF	-	-	TRBV7-6	TRBJ2-2
CASSIKDNYSNQPQHF	-	few	TRBV19	TRBJ1-5
CASSKIAGGDTDTQYF	TRBD2	-	TRBV5-1	TRBJ2-3
CASSLWSNEQFF	-	-	TRBV12-3/TRBV12-4	TRBJ2-1
CASSTGTSVNEQFF	TRBD2	-	TRBV5-1	TRBJ2-1
CASSLGQASYNEQFF	TRBD1	once	TRBV5-1	TRBJ2-1
CARTGREAFF	TRBD1	-	TRBV6-7	TRBJ1-1
CASSPGGSVTGGQETQYF	TRBD2	-	TRBV5-1	TRBJ2-5
CASSHAGNTEAFF	-	-	TRBV6-5	TRBJ1-1
CASSLSAGEETQYF	-	-	TRBV5-6	TRBJ2-5
CASRVTRDSSTYEQYF	-	few	TRBV4-2	TRBJ2-7
CASSLGTSGSSYEQYF	TRBD2	-	TRBV6-5	TRBJ2-7
CASSLLTGRYTF	TRBD1	-	TRBV28	TRBJ1-2
CASSLDLLNYGYTF	-	-	TRBV5-5	TRBJ1-2
CASSYGRNYGYTF	-	-	TRBV6-6	TRBJ1-2
CASRTDRSSPLNQPQHF	TRBD1	-	TRBV28	TRBJ1-5
CASSYPESGANVLTF	-	-	TRBV6-6	TRBJ2-6
CASRGSGGTGELFF	TRBD2	-	TRBV6-5	TRBJ2-2
CASKLESGRSNTGELFF	TRBD2	-	TRBV2	TRBJ2-2
CASSRDSNQPQHF	-	-	TRBV19	TRBJ1-5
CASSLLSGGPGYTF	-	-	TRBV7-9	TRBJ1-2
CASRAQGDNEQFF	-	-	TRBV19	TRBJ2-1
CASRQGTSGTGELFF	TRBD2	-	TRBV6-4	TRBJ2-2
CASREGDWGYTF	-	-	TRBV19	TRBJ1-2
CASRRGETYNEQFF	TRBD2	-	TRBV6-6	TRBJ2-1
CASSLVRVDTQYF	-	once	TRBV5-6	TRBJ2-3